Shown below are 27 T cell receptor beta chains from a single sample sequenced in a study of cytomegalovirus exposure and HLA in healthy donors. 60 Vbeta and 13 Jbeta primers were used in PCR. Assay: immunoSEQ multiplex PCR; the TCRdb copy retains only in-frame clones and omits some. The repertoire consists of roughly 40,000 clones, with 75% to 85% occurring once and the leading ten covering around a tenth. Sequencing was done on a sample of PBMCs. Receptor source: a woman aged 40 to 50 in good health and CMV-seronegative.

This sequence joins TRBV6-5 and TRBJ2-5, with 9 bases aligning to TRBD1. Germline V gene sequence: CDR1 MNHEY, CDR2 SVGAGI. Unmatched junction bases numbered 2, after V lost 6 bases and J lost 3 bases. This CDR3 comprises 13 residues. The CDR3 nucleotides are TGTGCCAGCAGGGGACAGGGAAAAGAGACCCAGTACTTC. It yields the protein CASRGQGKETQYF.

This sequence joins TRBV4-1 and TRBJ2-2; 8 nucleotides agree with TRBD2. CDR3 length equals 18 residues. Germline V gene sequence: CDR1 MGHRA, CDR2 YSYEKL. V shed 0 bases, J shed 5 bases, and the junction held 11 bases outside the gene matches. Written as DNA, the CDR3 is TGCGCCAGCAGCCAAGAAAGGTATCGGGGGGGCCGAACCGGGGAGCTGTTTTTT. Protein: CASSQERYRGGRTGELFF.

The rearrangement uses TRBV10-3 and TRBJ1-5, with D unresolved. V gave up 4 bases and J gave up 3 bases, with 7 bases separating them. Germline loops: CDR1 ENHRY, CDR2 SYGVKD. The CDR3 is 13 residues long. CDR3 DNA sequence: TGTGCCATCAGTGGGTCCTCCAATCAGCCCCAGCATTTT. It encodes CAISGSSNQPQHF.

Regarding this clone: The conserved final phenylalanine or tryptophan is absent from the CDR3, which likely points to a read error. The DNA for the CDR3 is TGTGCCAGCAGTTTACTCGAGGGGGAGCTGTTTCTT. Amino acid sequence: CASSLLEGELFL. The chain employs TRBV27 and TRBJ2-2; unclear D gene. Germline CDR1 MNHEY, CDR2 SMNVEV (reference sequence). V lost 2 bases and J lost 8, with 6 bases in between. The CDR3 is 12 residues long.

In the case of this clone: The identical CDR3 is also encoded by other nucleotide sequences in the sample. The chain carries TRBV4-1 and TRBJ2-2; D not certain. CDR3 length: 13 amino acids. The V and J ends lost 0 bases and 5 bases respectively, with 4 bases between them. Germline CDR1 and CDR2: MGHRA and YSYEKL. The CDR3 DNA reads TGCGCCAGCAGCCAAGAGAGGACCGGGGAGCTGTTTTTT. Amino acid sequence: CASSQERTGELFF.

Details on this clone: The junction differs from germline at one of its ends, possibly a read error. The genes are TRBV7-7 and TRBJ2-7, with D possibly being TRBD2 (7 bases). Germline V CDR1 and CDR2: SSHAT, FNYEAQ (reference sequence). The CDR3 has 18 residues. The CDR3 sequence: CASSLVEQGLRNSYEQYF. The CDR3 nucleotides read TGTGCTAGCAGCTTAGTCGAACAGGGACTAAGAAACTCCTACGAGCAGTACTTC.

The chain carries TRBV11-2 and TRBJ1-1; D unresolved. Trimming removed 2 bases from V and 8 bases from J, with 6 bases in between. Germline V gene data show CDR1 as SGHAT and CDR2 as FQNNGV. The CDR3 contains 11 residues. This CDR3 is CASSLMREAFF. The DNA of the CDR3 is TGTGCCAGCAGCTTAATGAGAGAAGCTTTCTTT. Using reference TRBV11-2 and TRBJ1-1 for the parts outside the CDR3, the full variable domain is EAGVAQSPRYKIIEKRQSVAFWCNPISGHATLYWYQQILGQGPKLLIQFQNNGVVDDSQLPKDRFSAERLKGVDSTLKIQPAKLEDSAVYLCASSLMREAFFGQGTRLTVV.

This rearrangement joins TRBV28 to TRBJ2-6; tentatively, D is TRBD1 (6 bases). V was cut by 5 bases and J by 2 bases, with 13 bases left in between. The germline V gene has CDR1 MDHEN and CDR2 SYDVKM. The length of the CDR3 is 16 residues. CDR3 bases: TGTGCCAGCAGTCGTATGGGGGCAGCTGGGGCCAACGTCCTGACTTTC. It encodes CASSRMGAAGANVLTF.

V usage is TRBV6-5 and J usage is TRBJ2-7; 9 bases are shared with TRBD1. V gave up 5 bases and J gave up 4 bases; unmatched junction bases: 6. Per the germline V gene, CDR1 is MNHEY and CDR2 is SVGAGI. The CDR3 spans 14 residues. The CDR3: CASSAGTGSYEQYF. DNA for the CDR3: TGTGCCAGCAGTGCCGGGACAGGGTCATACGAGCAGTACTTC.

The CDR3 DNA reads as TGTGCCAGCAGTTACCCGGGACAGGGGGTCCCTGAAGCTTTCTTT. This codes for CASSYPGQGVPEAFF. V usage is TRBV6-6 and J usage is TRBJ1-1; 11 bases align to TRBD1. The V gene end was trimmed by 2 bases and the J gene end by 6 bases; junction bases not matched to a gene: 5. This CDR3 spans 15 amino acids. CDR1 is MNHNY, CDR2 SVGAGI, per germline (reference sequence).

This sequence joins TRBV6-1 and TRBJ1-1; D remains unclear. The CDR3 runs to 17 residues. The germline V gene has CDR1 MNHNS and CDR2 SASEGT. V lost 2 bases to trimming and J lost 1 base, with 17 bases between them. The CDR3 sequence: CASSERRTSSANTEAFF. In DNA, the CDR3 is TGTGCCAGCAGTGAACGCCGGACTTCCTCAGCGAACACTGAAGCTTTCTTT.

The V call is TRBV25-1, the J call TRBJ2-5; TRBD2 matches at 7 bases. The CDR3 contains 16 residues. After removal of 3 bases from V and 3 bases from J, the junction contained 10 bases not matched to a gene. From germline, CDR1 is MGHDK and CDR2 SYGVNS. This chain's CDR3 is CASSDLASGPKETQYF. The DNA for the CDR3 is TGTGCCAGCAGTGATCTGGCTAGCGGACCAAAAGAGACCCAGTACTTC.

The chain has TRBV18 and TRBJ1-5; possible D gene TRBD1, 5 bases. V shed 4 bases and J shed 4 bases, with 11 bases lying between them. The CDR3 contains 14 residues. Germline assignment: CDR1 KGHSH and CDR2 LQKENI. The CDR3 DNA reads TGTGCCAGCTCACACGACAGAAAGAATCAGCCCCAGCATTTT. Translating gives CASSHDRKNQPQHF.

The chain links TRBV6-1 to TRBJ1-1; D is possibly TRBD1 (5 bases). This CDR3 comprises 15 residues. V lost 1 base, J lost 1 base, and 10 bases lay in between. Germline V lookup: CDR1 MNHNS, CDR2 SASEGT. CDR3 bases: TGTGCCAGCAGTGAAGGGGGTAGGGGGAACACTGAAGCTTTCTTT. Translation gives CASSEGGRGNTEAFF.

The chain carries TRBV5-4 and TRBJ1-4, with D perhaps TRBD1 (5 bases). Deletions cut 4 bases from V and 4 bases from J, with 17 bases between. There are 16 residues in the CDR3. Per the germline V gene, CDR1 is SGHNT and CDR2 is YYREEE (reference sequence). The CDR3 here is CASSPKPTAYNEKLFF. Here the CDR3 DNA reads TGTGCCAGCAGCCCTAAGCCGACAGCTTATAATGAAAAACTGTTTTTT.

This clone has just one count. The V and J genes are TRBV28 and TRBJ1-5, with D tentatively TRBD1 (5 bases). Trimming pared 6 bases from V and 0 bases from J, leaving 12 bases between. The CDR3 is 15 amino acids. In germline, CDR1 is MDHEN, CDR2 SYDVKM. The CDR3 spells CASSPPGGSNQPQHF. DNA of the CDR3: TGTGCCAGCAGCCCCCCCGGGGGTAGCAATCAGCCCCAGCATTTT. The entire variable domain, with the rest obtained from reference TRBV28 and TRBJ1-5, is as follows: DVKVTQSSRYLVKRTGEKVFLECVQDMDHENMFWYRQDPGLGLRLIYFSYDVKMKEKGDIPEGYSVSREKKERFSLILESASTNQTSMYLCASSPPGGSNQPQHFGDGTRLSIL.

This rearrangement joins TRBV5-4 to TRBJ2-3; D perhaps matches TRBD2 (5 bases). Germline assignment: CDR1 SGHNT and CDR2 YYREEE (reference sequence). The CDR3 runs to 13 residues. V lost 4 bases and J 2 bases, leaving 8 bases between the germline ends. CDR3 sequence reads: CASSPGNTDTQYF. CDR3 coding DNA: TGTGCCAGCAGCCCCGGGAACACAGATACGCAGTATTTT.

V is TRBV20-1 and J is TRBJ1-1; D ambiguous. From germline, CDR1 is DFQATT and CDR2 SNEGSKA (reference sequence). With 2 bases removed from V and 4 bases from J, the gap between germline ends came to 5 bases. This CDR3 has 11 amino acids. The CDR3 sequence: CSARPSTEAFF. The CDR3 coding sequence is TGCAGTGCTAGACCTAGCACTGAAGCTTTCTTT.

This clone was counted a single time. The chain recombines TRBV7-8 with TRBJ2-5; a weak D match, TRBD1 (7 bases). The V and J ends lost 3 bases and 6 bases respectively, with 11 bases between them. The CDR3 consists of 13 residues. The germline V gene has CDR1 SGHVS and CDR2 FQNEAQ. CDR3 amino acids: CASSLEGAQTQYF. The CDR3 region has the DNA TGTGCCAGCAGCTTGGAGGGGGCGCAGACCCAGTACTTC. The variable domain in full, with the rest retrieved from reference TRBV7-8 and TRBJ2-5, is GAGVSQSPRYKVAKRGQDVALRCDPISGHVSLFWYQQALGQGPEFLTYFQNEAQLDKSGLPSDRFFAERPEGSVSTLKIQRTQQEDSAVYLCASSLEGAQTQYFGPGTRLLVL.

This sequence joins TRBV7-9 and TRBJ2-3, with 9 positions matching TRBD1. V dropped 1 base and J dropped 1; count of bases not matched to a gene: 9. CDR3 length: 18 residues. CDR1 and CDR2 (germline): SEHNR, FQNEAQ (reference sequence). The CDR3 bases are TGTGCCAGCAGCTTAGAAAGTACCTGGACAGGGGGCACAGATACGCAGTATTTT. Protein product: CASSLESTWTGGTDTQYF.

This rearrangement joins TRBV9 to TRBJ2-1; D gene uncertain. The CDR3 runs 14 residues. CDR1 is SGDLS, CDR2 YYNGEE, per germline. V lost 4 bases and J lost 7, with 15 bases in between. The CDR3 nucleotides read TGTGCCAGCAGCATCGGTTCTCAGGAAAATGAGCAGTTCTTC. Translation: CASSIGSQENEQFF.

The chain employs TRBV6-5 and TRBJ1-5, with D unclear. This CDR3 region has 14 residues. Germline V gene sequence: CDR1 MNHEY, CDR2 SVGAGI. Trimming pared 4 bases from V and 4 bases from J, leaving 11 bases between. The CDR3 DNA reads TGTGCCAGCAGTTTCGAGGGTTTAAATCAGCCCCAGCATTTT. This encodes CASSFEGLNQPQHF.

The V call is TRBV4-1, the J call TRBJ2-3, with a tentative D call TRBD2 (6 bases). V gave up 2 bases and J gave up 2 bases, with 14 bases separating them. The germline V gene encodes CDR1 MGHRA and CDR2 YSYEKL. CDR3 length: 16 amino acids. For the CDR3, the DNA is TGCGCCAGCAGCCAATCCCCGGGACTCCTCACAGATACGCAGTATTTT. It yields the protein CASSQSPGLLTDTQYF.

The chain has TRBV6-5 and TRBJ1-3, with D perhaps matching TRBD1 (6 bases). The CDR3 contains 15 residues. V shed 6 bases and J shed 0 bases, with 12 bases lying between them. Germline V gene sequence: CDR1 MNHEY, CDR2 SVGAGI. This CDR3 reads CASSSGTTSGNTIYF. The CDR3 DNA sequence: TGTGCCAGCAGCTCTGGGACAACCTCTGGAAACACCATATATTTT.

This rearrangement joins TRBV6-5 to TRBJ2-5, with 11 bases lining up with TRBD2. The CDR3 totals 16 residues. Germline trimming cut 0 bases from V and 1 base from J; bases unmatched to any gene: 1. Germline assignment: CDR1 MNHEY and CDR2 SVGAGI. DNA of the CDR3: TGTGCCAGCAGTTACTCACTAGCGGGGGCCCAAGAGACCCAGTACTTC. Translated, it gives CASSYSLAGAQETQYF.

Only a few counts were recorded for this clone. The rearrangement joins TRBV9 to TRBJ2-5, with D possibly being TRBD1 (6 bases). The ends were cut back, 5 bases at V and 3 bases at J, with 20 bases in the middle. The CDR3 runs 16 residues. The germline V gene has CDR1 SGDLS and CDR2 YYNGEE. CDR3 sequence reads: CASRDKERDTEETQYF. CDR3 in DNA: TGTGCCAGCAGGGACAAAGAGAGGGACACCGAAGAGACCCAGTACTTC.

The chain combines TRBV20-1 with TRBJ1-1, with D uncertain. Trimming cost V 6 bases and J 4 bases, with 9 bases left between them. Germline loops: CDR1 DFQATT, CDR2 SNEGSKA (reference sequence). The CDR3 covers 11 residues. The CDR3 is CSANRVTEAFF. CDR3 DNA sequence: TGCAGTGCAAATAGAGTCACTGAAGCTTTCTTT.